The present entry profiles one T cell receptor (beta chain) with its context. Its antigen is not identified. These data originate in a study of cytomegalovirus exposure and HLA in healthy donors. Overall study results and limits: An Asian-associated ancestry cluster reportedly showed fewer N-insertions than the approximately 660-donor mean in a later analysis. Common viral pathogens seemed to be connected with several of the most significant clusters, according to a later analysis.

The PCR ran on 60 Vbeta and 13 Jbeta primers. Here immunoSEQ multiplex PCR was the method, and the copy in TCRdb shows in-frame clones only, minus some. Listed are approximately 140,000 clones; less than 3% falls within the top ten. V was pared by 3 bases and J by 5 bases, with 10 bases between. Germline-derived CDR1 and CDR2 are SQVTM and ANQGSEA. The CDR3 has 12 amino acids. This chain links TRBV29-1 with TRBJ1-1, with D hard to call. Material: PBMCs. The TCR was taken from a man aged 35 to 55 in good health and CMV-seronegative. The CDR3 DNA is TGCAGCGTTGAGCGGGATGGGACTGAAGCTTTCTTT. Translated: CSVERDGTEAFF.